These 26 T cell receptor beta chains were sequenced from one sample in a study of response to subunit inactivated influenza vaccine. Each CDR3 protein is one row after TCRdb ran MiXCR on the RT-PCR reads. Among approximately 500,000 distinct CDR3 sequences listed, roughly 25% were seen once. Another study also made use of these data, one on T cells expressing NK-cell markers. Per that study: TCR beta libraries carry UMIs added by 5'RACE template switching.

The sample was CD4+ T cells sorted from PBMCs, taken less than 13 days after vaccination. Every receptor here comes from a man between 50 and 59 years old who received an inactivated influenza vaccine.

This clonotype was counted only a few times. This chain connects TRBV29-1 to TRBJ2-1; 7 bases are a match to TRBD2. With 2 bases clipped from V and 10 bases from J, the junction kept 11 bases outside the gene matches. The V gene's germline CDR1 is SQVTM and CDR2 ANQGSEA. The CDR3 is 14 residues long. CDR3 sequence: CSVEPNLGGVEQFF. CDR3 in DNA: TGCAGCGTTGAACCAAACCTGGGGGGGGTAGAGCAGTTCTTC.

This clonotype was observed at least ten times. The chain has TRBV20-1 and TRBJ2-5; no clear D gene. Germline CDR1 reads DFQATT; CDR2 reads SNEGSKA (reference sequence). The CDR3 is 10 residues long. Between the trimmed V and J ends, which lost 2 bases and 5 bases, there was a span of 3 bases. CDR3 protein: CSARRETQYF. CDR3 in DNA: TGCAGTGCTAGAAGGGAGACCCAGTACTTC.

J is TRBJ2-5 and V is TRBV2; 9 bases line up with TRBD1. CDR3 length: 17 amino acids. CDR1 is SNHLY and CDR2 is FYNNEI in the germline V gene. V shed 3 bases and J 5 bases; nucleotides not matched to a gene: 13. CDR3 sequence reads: CASSEHKGTGLVETQYF. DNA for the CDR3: TGTGCCAGCAGTGAGCACAAAGGGACAGGGTTGGTGGAGACCCAGTACTTC.

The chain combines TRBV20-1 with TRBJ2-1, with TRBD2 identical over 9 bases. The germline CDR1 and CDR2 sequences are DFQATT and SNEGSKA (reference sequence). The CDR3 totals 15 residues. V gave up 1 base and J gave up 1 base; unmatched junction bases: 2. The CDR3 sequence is CSARVAGGSYNEQFF. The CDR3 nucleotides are TGCAGTGCTAGAGTTGCGGGAGGGTCCTACAATGAGCAGTTCTTC.

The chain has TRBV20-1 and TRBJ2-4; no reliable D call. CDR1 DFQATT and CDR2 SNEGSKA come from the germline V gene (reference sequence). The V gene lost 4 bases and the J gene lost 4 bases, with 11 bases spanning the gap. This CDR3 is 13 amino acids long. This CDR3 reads CSAIARDKNIQYF. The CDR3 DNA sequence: TGCAGTGCTATAGCTCGTGATAAAAACATTCAGTACTTC.

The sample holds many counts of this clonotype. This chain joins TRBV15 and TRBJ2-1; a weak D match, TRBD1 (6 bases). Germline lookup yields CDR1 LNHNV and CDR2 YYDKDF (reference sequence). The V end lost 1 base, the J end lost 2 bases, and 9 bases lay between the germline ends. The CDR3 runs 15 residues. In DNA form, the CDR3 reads TGTGCCACCAGCAGAGCGCCAGGGGCCTACAATGAGCAGTTCTTC. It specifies CATSRAPGAYNEQFF.

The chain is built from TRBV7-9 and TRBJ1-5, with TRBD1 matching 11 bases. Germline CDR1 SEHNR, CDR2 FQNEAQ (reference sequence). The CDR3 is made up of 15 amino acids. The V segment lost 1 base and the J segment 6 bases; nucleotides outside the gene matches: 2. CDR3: CASSLGTGGSQPQHF. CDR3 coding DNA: TGTGCCAGCAGCTTAGGGACAGGGGGCAGTCAGCCCCAGCATTTT.

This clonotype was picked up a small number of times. The CDR3 sequence: CASSSRMENADTQYF. The CDR3 DNA reads TGTGCCAGCAGTTCCCGGATGGAAAACGCAGATACGCAGTATTTT. V is TRBV28 and J is TRBJ2-3, with unresolved D. Trimming pared 4 bases from V and 4 bases from J, leaving 15 bases between. CDR1 MDHEN and CDR2 SYDVKM come from the germline V gene. The CDR3 spans 15 residues.

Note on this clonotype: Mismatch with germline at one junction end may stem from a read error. The CDR3 DNA reads TGCGCCAGCAGCCCCTCTTGGATTAACTACAATGAGCAGCTCTTC. It translates to CASSPSWINYNEQLF. The V call is TRBV5-1, the J call TRBJ2-1; no reliable D call. The length of the CDR3 is 15 residues. The germline V gene has CDR1 SGHRS and CDR2 YFSETQ.

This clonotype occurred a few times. CDR3 amino acids: CASSLRQGAIYGYTF. CDR3 nucleotide sequence: TGCGCCAGCAGCTTGCGGCAGGGCGCGATCTATGGCTACACCTTC. The J gene is TRBJ1-2, the V gene TRBV5-1; TRBD1 is a possible D gene (5 bases). This CDR3 contains 15 residues. Per the germline V gene, CDR1 is SGHRS and CDR2 is YFSETQ. V lost 1 base, J lost 4 bases, and 14 bases lay in between.

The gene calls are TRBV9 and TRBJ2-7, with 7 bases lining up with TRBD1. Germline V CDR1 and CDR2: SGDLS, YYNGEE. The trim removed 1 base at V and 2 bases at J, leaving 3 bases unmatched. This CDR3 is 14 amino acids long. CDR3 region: CASSVRQGAYEQYF. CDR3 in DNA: TGTGCCAGCAGCGTACGGCAGGGGGCCTACGAGCAGTACTTC.

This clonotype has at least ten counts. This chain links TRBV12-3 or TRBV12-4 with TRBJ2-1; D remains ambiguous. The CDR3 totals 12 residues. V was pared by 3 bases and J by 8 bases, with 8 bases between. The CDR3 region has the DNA TGTGCCAGCAGTTTCTCAACCTATGAGCAGTTCTTC. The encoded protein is CASSFSTYEQFF.

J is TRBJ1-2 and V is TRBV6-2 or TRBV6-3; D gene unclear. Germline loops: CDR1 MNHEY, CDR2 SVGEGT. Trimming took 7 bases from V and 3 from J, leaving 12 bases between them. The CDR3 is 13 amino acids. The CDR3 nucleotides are TGTGCCAGCACGAAAAGGACGTACTATGGCTACACCTTC. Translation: CASTKRTYYGYTF.

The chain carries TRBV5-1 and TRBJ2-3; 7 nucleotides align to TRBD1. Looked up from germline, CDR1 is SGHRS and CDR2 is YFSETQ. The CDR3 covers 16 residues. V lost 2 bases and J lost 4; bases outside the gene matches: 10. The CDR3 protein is CASSLQTGKGADTQYF. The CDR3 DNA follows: TGCGCCAGCAGCTTACAGACAGGGAAGGGGGCAGATACGCAGTATTTT.

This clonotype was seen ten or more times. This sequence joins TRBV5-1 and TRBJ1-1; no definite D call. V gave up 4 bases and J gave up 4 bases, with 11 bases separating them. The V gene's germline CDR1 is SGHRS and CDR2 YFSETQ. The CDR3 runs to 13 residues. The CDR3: CASSEAPSTEAFF. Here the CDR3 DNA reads TGCGCCAGCAGCGAGGCTCCCTCCACTGAAGCTTTCTTT.

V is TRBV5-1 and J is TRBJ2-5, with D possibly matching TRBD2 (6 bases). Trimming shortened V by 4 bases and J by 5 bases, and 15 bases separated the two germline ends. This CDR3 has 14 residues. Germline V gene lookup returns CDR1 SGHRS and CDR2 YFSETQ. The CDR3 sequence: CASSPQWSGETQYF. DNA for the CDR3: TGCGCCAGCAGCCCCCAATGGAGCGGGGAGACCCAGTACTTC. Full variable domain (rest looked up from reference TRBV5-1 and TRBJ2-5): KAGVTQTPRYLIKTRGQQVTLSCSPISGHRSVSWYQQTPGQGLQFLFEYFSETQRNKGNFPGRFSGRQFSNSRSEMNVSTLELGDSALYLCASSPQWSGETQYFGPGTRLLVL.

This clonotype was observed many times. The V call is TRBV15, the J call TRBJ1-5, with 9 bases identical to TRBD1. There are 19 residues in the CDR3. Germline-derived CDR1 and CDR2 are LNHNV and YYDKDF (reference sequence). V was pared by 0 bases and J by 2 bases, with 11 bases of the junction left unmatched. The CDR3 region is CATSRDLRGQGLRNQPQHF. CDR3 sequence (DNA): TGTGCCACCAGCAGAGATCTTAGAGGACAGGGGTTGCGCAATCAGCCCCAGCATTTT. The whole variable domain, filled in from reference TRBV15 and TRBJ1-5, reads DAMVIQNPRYQVTQFGKPVTLSCSQTLNHNVMYWYQQKSSQAPKLLFHYYDKDFNNEADTPDNFQSRRPNTSFCFLDIRSPGLGDTAMYLCATSRDLRGQGLRNQPQHFGDGTRLSIL.

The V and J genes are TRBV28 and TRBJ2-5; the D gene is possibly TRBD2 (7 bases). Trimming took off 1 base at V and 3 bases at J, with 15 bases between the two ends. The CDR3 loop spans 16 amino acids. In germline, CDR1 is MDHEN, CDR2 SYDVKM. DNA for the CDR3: TGTGCCAGCAGTTTATTGGGGGGGCTTTTCGAAGAGACCCAGTACTTC. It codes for CASSLLGGLFEETQYF.

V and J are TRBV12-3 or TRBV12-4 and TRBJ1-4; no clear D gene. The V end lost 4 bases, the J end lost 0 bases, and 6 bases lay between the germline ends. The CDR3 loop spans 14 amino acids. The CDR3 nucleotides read TGTGCCAGCAGTTCATATGCAACTAATGAAAAACTGTTTTTT. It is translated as CASSSYATNEKLFF.

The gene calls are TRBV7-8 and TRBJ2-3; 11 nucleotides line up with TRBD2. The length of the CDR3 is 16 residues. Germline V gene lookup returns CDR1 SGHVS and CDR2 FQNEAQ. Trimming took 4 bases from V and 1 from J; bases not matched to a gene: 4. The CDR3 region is CASSSASGGRTDTQYF. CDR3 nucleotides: TGTGCCAGCAGCTCAGCTAGCGGGGGGCGCACAGATACGCAGTATTTT.

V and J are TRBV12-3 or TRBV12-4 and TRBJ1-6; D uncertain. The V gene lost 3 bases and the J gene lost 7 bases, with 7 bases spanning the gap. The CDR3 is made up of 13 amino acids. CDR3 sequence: CASSFLENSPLHF. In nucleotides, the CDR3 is TGTGCCAGCAGTTTTCTGGAAAATTCACCCCTCCACTTT.

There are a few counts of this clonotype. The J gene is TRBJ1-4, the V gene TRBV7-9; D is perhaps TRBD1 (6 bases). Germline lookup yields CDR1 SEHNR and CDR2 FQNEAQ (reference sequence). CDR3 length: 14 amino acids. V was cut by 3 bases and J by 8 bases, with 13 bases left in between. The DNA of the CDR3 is TGTGCCAGCAGCTTCTCACAGGGAAGAGAAAAACTGTTTTTT. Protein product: CASSFSQGREKLFF.

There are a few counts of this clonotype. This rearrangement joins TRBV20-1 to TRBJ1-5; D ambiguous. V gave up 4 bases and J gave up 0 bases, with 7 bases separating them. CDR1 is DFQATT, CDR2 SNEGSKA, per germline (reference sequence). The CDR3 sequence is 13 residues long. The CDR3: CSANRYSNQPQHF. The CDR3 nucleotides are TGCAGTGCTAACAGATATAGCAATCAGCCCCAGCATTTT.

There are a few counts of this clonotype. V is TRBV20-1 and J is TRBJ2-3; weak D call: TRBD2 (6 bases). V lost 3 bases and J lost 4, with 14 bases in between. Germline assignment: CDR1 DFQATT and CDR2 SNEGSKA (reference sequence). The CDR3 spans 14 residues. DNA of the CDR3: TGCAGTGCTAGGACCGGGAGCCACCCAGATACGCAGTATTTT. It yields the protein CSARTGSHPDTQYF.

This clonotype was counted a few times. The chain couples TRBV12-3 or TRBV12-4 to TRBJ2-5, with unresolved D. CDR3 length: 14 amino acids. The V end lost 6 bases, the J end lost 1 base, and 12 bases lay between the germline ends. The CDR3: CASSRMGGQETQYF. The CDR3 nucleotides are TGTGCCAGCAGCCGAATGGGTGGCCAAGAGACCCAGTACTTC.

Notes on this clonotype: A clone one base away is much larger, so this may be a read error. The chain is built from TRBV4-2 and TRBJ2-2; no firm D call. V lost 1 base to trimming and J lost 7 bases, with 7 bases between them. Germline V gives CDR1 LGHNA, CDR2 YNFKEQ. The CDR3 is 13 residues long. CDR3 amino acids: CASSQAQDGELFF. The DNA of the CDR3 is TGTGCCAGCAGCCAAGCGCAGGACGGGGAGCTGTTTTTT.